This T cell receptor (beta chain) was observed in a study of tumor-infiltrating lymphocytes in primary liver carcinoma. Study-level information: Surgical resection was the treatment these patients received for primary liver carcinoma. Stage T1-T3 N0M0 tumors spanned roughly 4.2 to 10 cm.

Germline loops: CDR1 SGHAT, CDR2 FQDESV (reference sequence). This CDR3 spans 15 amino acids. Total RNA amounting to roughly 450 ng was the source from which TCR beta cDNA was made with a constant-region primer. Libraries for TCR beta were built through three nested multiplex PCR rounds, which together made up a slightly modified ARM-PCR procedure. Two initial PCR rounds of around 10 cycles each paired TRBV1-TRBV30 forward primers with a C-beta reverse primer. TCRdb used MiXCR to reprocess the multiplex PCR reads, holding one entry per CDR3 protein. The repertoire holds about 180,000 distinct CDR3 sequences, with about 60% as singletons. Germline DNA was also extracted, and blood RNA derived from unsorted whole blood. The authors collected four milliliters of peripheral blood before surgery. A remark on this clonotype: The junction differs from germline at one of its ends, possibly a read error.

The sequenced sample consisted of peripheral blood. J is TRBJ2-2 and V is TRBV11-1, with 8 bases lining up with TRBD1. The sequence was collected from a man between 35 and 55 years old with primary liver carcinoma and hepatitis B virus infection. The CDR3 loop is CASRAGGLDTGELFF. CDR3 nucleotides: TGTGCAAGCAGAGCAGGGGGCCTGGACACCGGGGAGCTGTTTTTT.